The next 3 T cell receptor beta chains were all read from a single sample in a study of response to subunit inactivated influenza vaccine. MiXCR, run by TCRdb on the RT-PCR reads, gives a single entry per CDR3 protein. The repertoire includes 530,000 or so distinct CDR3 sequences, 25% of them detected once, and approximately 1.9% sits in the top ten. The sequencing here drew on CD4+ T cells sorted from PBMCs, taken 5 days after vaccination. The receptors were sampled from a man in his fifties or sixties who received an inactivated influenza vaccine.

This rearrangement joins TRBV5-8 to TRBJ2-3; D is uncertain. There are 15 residues in the CDR3. V lost 1 base and J lost 0, with 9 bases in between. The germline V gene has CDR1 SGHTS and CDR2 YDEGEE. The chain's CDR3 is CASSLYLHSTDTQYF. The CDR3 nucleotides are TGTGCCAGCAGCTTGTATCTTCATAGCACAGATACGCAGTATTTT.

This clonotype has ten or more counts. The chain carries TRBV20-1 and TRBJ2-6; TRBD1 matches at 11 bases. Germline V gives CDR1 DFQATT, CDR2 SNEGSKA (reference sequence). The junction had 5 bases not matched to a gene; V was cut back by 8 bases and J by 2 bases. The CDR3 runs to 15 residues. The CDR3, as DNA: TGCAGTTTGGGACAGGGGGGACCTGGGGCCAACGTCCTGACTTTC. Translated: CSLGQGGPGANVLTF.

This clonotype was observed a handful of times. The chain combines TRBV12-3 or TRBV12-4 with TRBJ1-2; D is undetermined. This CDR3 contains 14 residues. Trimming left V 3 bases short and J 6 bases short, with 14 bases between. The CDR3 region is CASSFGQYKNGYTF. The CDR3 region has the DNA TGTGCCAGCAGTTTCGGGCAGTATAAGAATGGCTACACCTTC.